The 14 T cell receptor beta chains in this list originate from one sample, sequenced in a study of blood T cell repertoires in COVID-19. Produced via immunoSEQ multiplex PCR; TCRdb's table is partial and in-frame only. The sample lists 150,000 to 170,000 clones, roughly four fifths occurring once. Sequenced material: peripheral blood. These receptors came from a man older than 75 with acute or convalescent COVID-19.

V is TRBV28 and J is TRBJ1-2; no definite D call. Trimming took off 2 bases at V and 2 bases at J, with 18 bases between the two ends. CDR1 is MDHEN, CDR2 SYDVKM, per germline. The length of the CDR3 is 17 residues. CDR3 sequence (DNA): TGTGCCAGCAGTTTAGTGGGCTCAATAAATGGGAACTATGGCTACACCTTC. Protein product: CASSLVGSINGNYGYTF.

The V call is TRBV5-1, the J call TRBJ2-1, with D possibly being TRBD2 (5 bases). The CDR3 has 16 residues. The V end lost 3 bases, the J end lost 5 bases, and 18 bases lay between the germline ends. Germline lookup yields CDR1 SGHRS and CDR2 YFSETQ. In nucleotides, the CDR3 is TGCGCCAGCAGCTCGTTCCGGGGTGGTCAGGACAATGAGCAGTTCTTC. It translates to CASSSFRGGQDNEQFF.

This chain uses TRBV10-2 with TRBJ1-1; 7 bases are a match to TRBD1. This CDR3 region has 14 residues. V shed 7 bases, J shed 3 bases, and the junction held 8 bases outside the gene matches. Per the germline V gene, CDR1 is WSHSY and CDR2 is SAAADI. CDR3 loop: CASKSGTVYTEAFF. CDR3 coding DNA: TGCGCCAGCAAATCGGGGACAGTATACACTGAAGCTTTCTTT.

The chain links TRBV9 to TRBJ2-1, with D perhaps matching TRBD2 (6 bases). The length of the CDR3 is 17 residues. CDR1 is SGDLS and CDR2 is YYNGEE in the germline V gene. The V end was cut by 4 bases, the J end by 0 bases, with 17 bases between. CDR3 region: CASSRFPGLSSYNEQFF. In nucleotides, the CDR3 is TGTGCCAGCAGCCGATTCCCGGGACTGAGCTCCTACAATGAGCAGTTCTTC.

This chain links TRBV19 with TRBJ2-2; no reliable D call. Germline V gives CDR1 LNHDA, CDR2 SQIVND (reference sequence). The CDR3 is 12 amino acids. The V end was cut by 8 bases, the J end by 5 bases, with 9 bases between. The DNA for the CDR3 is TGTGCCAGTCGCCTAGAGACCGGGGAGCTGTTTTTT. Its translation is CASRLETGELFF.

The chain recombines TRBV5-1 with TRBJ2-3; 10 nucleotides match TRBD2. Germline values: CDR1 SGHRS, CDR2 YFSETQ. V was clipped by 1 base and J by 4 bases; unmatched bases: 3. The CDR3 length is 15 residues. The CDR3 loop reads CASSLTSGTSDTQYF. Here the CDR3 DNA reads TGCGCCAGCAGCTTGACTAGCGGGACATCAGATACGCAGTATTTT. The whole variable domain, remainder taken from reference TRBV5-1 and TRBJ2-3, is KAGVTQTPRYLIKTRGQQVTLSCSPISGHRSVSWYQQTPGQGLQFLFEYFSETQRNKGNFPGRFSGRQFSNSRSEMNVSTLELGDSALYLCASSLTSGTSDTQYFGPGTRLTVL.

The chain has TRBV19 and TRBJ2-7; 10 bases are a match to TRBD1. This CDR3 region has 14 residues. Germline CDR1 and CDR2: LNHDA and SQIVND (reference sequence). Trimming took 8 bases from V and 3 from J; bases not matched to a gene: 7. CDR3 loop: CASSSGTGDYEQYF. CDR3 DNA: TGTGCCAGTTCTTCCGGGACAGGGGACTACGAGCAGTACTTC. The whole variable domain, remainder taken from reference TRBV19 and TRBJ2-7, is DGGITQSPKYLFRKEGQNVTLSCEQNLNHDAMYWYRQDPGQGLRLIYYSQIVNDFQKGDIAEGYSVSREKKESFPLTVTSAQKNPTAFYLCASSSGTGDYEQYFGPGTRLTVT.

The chain recombines TRBV27 with TRBJ2-3; 8 nucleotides line up with TRBD1. The ends lost 8 bases at V and 5 bases at J; junction bases unmatched: 9. The CDR3 is 14 residues long. Per the germline V gene, CDR1 is MNHEY and CDR2 is SMNVEV (reference sequence). The CDR3 loop reads CASGLRTGRDTQYF. The CDR3 nucleotides are TGTGCCAGCGGACTCAGGACAGGGCGAGATACGCAGTATTTT.

The CDR3 here is CASSRQGQLMNTEAFF. CDR3 DNA: TGTGCCAGCAGCCGCCAGGGACAGCTAATGAACACTGAAGCTTTCTTT. This sequence joins TRBV3-1 (or the pseudogene TRBV3-2) and TRBJ1-1, with TRBD1 matching over 7 bases. Germline CDR1 is LGHDT and CDR2 is YNNKEL (reference sequence). The CDR3 is made up of 16 amino acids. The ends lost 4 bases at V and 0 bases at J; junction bases unmatched: 8.

The chain carries TRBV28 and TRBJ2-1; 14 bases align to TRBD2. The CDR3 has 17 amino acids. The ends lost 10 bases at V and 5 bases at J; junction bases unmatched: 13. From germline, CDR1 is MDHEN and CDR2 SYDVKM. The CDR3 bases are TGTGCCACCTCTCTAGACCTGGGACTAGCGGGGGACAATGAGCAGTTCTTC. Protein sequence: CATSLDLGLAGDNEQFF.

V is TRBV7-2 and J is TRBJ1-4; D unresolved. This CDR3 has 16 residues. Trimming took off 0 bases at V and 7 bases at J, with 15 bases between the two ends. CDR1 is SGHTA and CDR2 is FQGNSA in the germline V gene. CDR3 bases: TGTGCCAGCAGCTTAGCCGGGAGGACTACGGGTGAAAAACTGTTTTTT. Encoded protein: CASSLAGRTTGEKLFF.

The chain carries TRBV5-1 and TRBJ1-2; 7 nucleotides agree with TRBD1. Trimming took 2 bases from V and 7 from J; bases not matched to a gene: 8. Germline V CDR1 and CDR2: SGHRS, YFSETQ. The CDR3 contains 14 residues. The CDR3 coding sequence is TGCGCCAGCAGCTTTGACACAGGGGATGGTGGCTACACCTTC. This codes for CASSFDTGDGGYTF.

The chain links TRBV5-8 to TRBJ1-5; 7 nucleotides line up with TRBD1. Germline CDR1 is SGHTS and CDR2 is YDEGEE. The V gene end was trimmed by 0 bases and the J gene end by 5 bases; junction bases not matched to a gene: 5. This CDR3 region has 15 residues. The CDR3 nucleotides read TGTGCCAGCAGCTTGGAACAGGGGCGTCATCAGCCCCAGCATTTT. It translates to CASSLEQGRHQPQHF.

V usage is TRBV6-6 and J usage is TRBJ1-5; D unclear. Looked up from germline, CDR1 is MNHNY and CDR2 is SVGAGI (reference sequence). The CDR3 runs 14 residues. Trimming shortened V by 1 base and J by 5 bases, and 9 bases separated the two germline ends. CDR3 sequence reads: CASSYWQSYQPQHF. CDR3 nucleotide sequence: TGTGCCAGCAGTTACTGGCAGTCTTATCAGCCCCAGCATTTT.